This T cell receptor beta chain appears in the sequencing data of a study of blood T cell repertoires in COVID-19. Study-level background: The United States, Italy and Spain provided the acute and convalescent COVID-19 samples.

TCRdb's copy holds only in-frame clones and misses some; the assay was immunoSEQ multiplex PCR. The sample contains about 120,000 clones, more than 85% of which appear only once. V was clipped by 1 base and J by 6 bases, with 11 bases between them. The germline V gene has CDR1 SGHRS and CDR2 YFSETQ. The CDR3 is made up of 14 amino acids. The sample consisted of peripheral blood. The chain carries TRBV5-1 and TRBJ2-1; D may be TRBD2 (6 bases). This receptor was obtained from a human donor with acute or convalescent COVID-19. The donor label of this sample is uncertain. The CDR3 protein is CASSLLVGGNEQFF. The CDR3 nucleotides read TGCGCCAGCAGCTTGCTTGTGGGAGGCAATGAGCAGTTCTTC.